The 11 T cell receptor beta chains given below trace back to one sample, sequenced in a study of blood T cell dynamics during melanoma immunotherapy. Time point indicated: week 3, after first cycle of checkpoint inhibitor. Generated by immunoSEQ multiplex PCR, the TCRdb table keeps only in-frame clones and is missing some. The sample yields tens of thousands of clones, approximately 88% seen once. The sample in question was blood, obtained from a patient treated with checkpoint blockade. These receptors were taken from a human donor with melanoma.

V and J are TRBV10-1 and TRBJ2-7; possible D gene TRBD2, 5 bases. From germline, CDR1 is WNHNN and CDR2 SYGVQD (reference sequence). Trimming took off 6 bases at V and 6 bases at J, with 9 bases between the two ends. The length of the CDR3 is 11 residues. Here the CDR3 DNA reads TGCGCCAGCAGCGACGGGGTCGAGCAGTACTTC. Amino acids: CASSDGVEQYF.

This rearrangement joins TRBV4-1 to TRBJ2-7, with 9 bases identical to TRBD2. Per the germline V gene, CDR1 is MGHRA and CDR2 is YSYEKL. This CDR3 spans 18 amino acids. The ends lost 0 bases at V and 4 bases at J; junction bases unmatched: 13. The CDR3 loop reads CASSQDPPAGLASYEQYF. CDR3 DNA: TGCGCCAGCAGCCAAGATCCTCCGGCAGGACTAGCGAGTTACGAGCAGTACTTC.

The J gene is TRBJ1-2, the V gene TRBV9, with unresolved D. Trimming pared 2 bases from V and 6 bases from J, leaving 11 bases between. Germline CDR1 SGDLS, CDR2 YYNGEE. This CDR3 is built from 13 residues. CDR3 sequence: CASSVTGWDGYTF. The CDR3, as DNA: TGTGCCAGCAGCGTCACGGGGTGGGATGGCTACACCTTC.

The chain is built from TRBV7-9 and TRBJ1-2; D remains ambiguous. This CDR3 region has 14 residues. Germline V CDR1 and CDR2: SEHNR, FQNEAQ (reference sequence). Trimming stripped 3 bases from V and 4 bases from J, with 12 bases between. The CDR3 loop is CASSLDLDPYGYTF. DNA for the CDR3: TGTGCCAGCAGCTTGGACCTGGACCCCTATGGCTACACCTTC.

CDR3: CASSFQGPTDTQYF. Written as DNA, the CDR3 is TGTGCCAGCAGCTTTCAGGGGCCCACAGATACGCAGTATTTT. The gene calls are TRBV5-4 and TRBJ2-3; a weak D match, TRBD1 (6 bases). Germline CDR1 SGHNT, CDR2 YYREEE (reference sequence). Trimming left V 2 bases short and J 2 bases short, with 9 bases between. CDR3 length equals 14 residues.

This clone has more than one count but fewer than ten. Other nucleotide sequences in the sample specify the same CDR3. The chain is built from TRBV5-1 and TRBJ1-2; unclear D gene. V lost 0 bases to trimming and J lost 5 bases, with 8 bases between them. CDR1 and CDR2 (germline): SGHRS, YFSETQ. CDR3 length equals 13 residues. The CDR3 region is CASSLDSFYGYTF. CDR3 sequence (DNA): TGCGCCAGCAGCTTGGACTCCTTTTATGGCTACACCTTC.

The V gene is TRBV27, the J gene TRBJ1-6; D not resolved. V lost 3 bases and J lost 10, with 13 bases in between. CDR1 and CDR2 from the germline V gene are MNHEY and SMNVEV (reference sequence). CDR3 length equals 14 residues. The CDR3 sequence: CASSLNTGRSPLHF. The DNA of the CDR3 is TGTGCCAGCAGTTTGAACACGGGGAGATCACCCCTCCACTTT.

This chain connects TRBV28 to TRBJ1-1; D ambiguous. Trimming took 4 bases from V and 2 from J, leaving 11 bases between them. CDR1 MDHEN and CDR2 SYDVKM come from the germline V gene. The CDR3 loop spans 14 amino acids. The CDR3 here is CASSSVGLNTEAFF. Here the CDR3 DNA reads TGTGCCAGCAGTTCGGTTGGCCTAAACACTGAAGCTTTCTTT.

The V gene is TRBV5-1, the J gene TRBJ1-3; D gene uncertain. CDR1 is SGHRS and CDR2 is YFSETQ in the germline V gene. V lost 0 bases to trimming and J lost 0 bases, with 10 bases between them. This CDR3 region has 16 residues. CDR3 protein: CASSLGGLSSGNTIYF. CDR3 sequence (DNA): TGCGCCAGCAGCTTGGGCGGGCTAAGCTCTGGAAACACCATATATTTT.

This chain joins TRBV7-9 and TRBJ2-1, with D perhaps being TRBD1 or TRBD2 (6 bases each). This CDR3 has 13 amino acids. The V end lost 0 bases, the J end lost 7 bases, and 7 bases lay between the germline ends. CDR1 is SEHNR and CDR2 is FQNEAQ in the germline V gene (reference sequence). CDR3 nucleotide sequence: TGTGCCAGCAGCTTAGCAGGGGGGAATGAGCAGTTCTTC. Translation: CASSLAGGNEQFF.

The V call is TRBV19, the J call TRBJ1-1, with D possibly TRBD1 on 5 matching bases. CDR1 and CDR2 from the germline V gene are LNHDA and SQIVND (reference sequence). The CDR3 covers 14 residues. V gave up 5 bases and J gave up 3 bases, with 13 bases separating them. The CDR3: CASSPDWGDTEAFF. CDR3 DNA sequence: TGTGCCAGTAGTCCGGACTGGGGGGACACTGAAGCTTTCTTT. Drawing the rest from reference TRBV19 and TRBJ1-1, the complete variable domain is DGGITQSPKYLFRKEGQNVTLSCEQNLNHDAMYWYRQDPGQGLRLIYYSQIVNDFQKGDIAEGYSVSREKKESFPLTVTSAQKNPTAFYLCASSPDWGDTEAFFGQGTRLTVV.